Reported below is one T cell receptor beta chain. Antigen: not known. This PCR relied on a set of 60 Vbeta primers and 13 Jbeta primers. TCRdb's table, derived via immunoSEQ multiplex PCR, lists solely in-frame clones and lacks some. This table lists 70,000 to 100,000 clones. The data were taken from a study of cytomegalovirus exposure and HLA in healthy donors. Study-level results: The authors confirmed in vitro that a few CMV-associated chains were specific for CMV antigens.

Germline loops: CDR1 MNHEY, CDR2 SVGAGI. Trimming stripped 0 bases from V and 6 bases from J, with 9 bases between. The length of the CDR3 is 15 residues. This clonotype was sampled from a man aged 18-30 years in good health and CMV-seropositive. This rearrangement joins TRBV6-5 to TRBJ1-6, with no clear D. Sequenced material: PBMCs. The CDR3 loop reads CASSYSTDLNSPLHF. CDR3 nucleotides: TGTGCCAGCAGTTACTCGACTGACCTTAATTCACCCCTCCACTTT.